Included here is one T cell receptor (beta chain) sequence, with context. The assay was immunoSEQ multiplex PCR, and TCRdb's table has in-frame clones only and misses some. This table holds more than 250,000 clones, around 87% found once. The entry originates in a study of blood T cell repertoires in COVID-19. Study information: Sites across the United States, Italy and Spain contributed samples from acute and convalescent COVID-19.

Trimming left V 3 bases short and J 4 bases short, with 13 bases between. The CDR3 totals 14 residues. The germline V gene encodes CDR1 SGHNT and CDR2 YYREEE (reference sequence). The sample consisted of PBMCs or T cells enriched from blood (not recorded which). V usage is TRBV5-4 and J usage is TRBJ1-2, with D possibly TRBD1 on 6 matching bases. This TCR came from a woman in her twenties or thirties who had recovered from COVID-19. The CDR3 bases are TGTGCCAGCAGCTCGGAGGGGGGGACCTATGGCTACACCTTC. The encoded protein is CASSSEGGTYGYTF.